The clone carrying this T cell receptor beta chain was seen more than once but under ten times. PCR involved 60 Vbeta and 13 Jbeta primers. The data were produced by immunoSEQ multiplex PCR, yet TCRdb's version contains in-frame clones alone and is incomplete. The data contain around 160,000 clones, about four fifths of them seen just once; the ten biggest clones take up 7.5% to 9.5%. The data stem from a study of cytomegalovirus exposure and HLA in healthy donors. The CDR3 length is 15 residues. From germline, CDR1 is SGDLS and CDR2 YYNGEE. V shed 0 bases, J shed 10 bases, and the junction held 9 bases outside the gene matches. Everyone who donated was a healthy bone marrow donor.

This chain connects TRBV9 to TRBJ2-1; 8 nucleotides match TRBD2. The sample comprised PBMCs. The source of this sequence is a male donor in good health and CMV-seropositive. CDR3 DNA: TGTGCCAGCAGCGTAGGGGCGGGAGGATCTTTCGAGCAGTTCTTC. As protein: CASSVGAGGSFEQFF.